This is a list of T cell receptor beta chains from one sample in a study of graft-versus-host responses after intestinal transplantation. TCRdb keeps only in-frame clones here, not all; method: immunoSEQ multiplex PCR. The table records approximately 70,000 clones, under 90% of them present only once. Their antigen targets remain unknown. Specimen: unstimulated CD4+ T cells sorted from spleen or lymph node cells, collected before transplant. The receptors derive from a human donor who was the organ donor for an intestinal transplant. Each CDR3 is given with its conserved first and last residue. D genes are given only for firm matches. Rows give clone size only sometimes, using once, few, many, or a class for an expanded clone.

j_gene,len,v_gene,abundance,d_gene,CDR3nt,CDR3aa
TRBJ2-5,16,TRBV27,NA,TRBD2,TGTGCCAGCAGTCCATTAACTAGCGGGGGACAAGAGGCCCAGTACTTC,CASSPLTSGGQEAQYF
TRBJ2-2,14,TRBV7-2,NA,NA,TGTGCCAGCAGCTTGGGACTTAACACCGGGGAGCTGTTTTTT,CASSLGLNTGELFF
TRBJ2-4,16,TRBV27,NA,NA,TGTGCCTTAAAAGGTGGGCCCCAGGAAGCCAAAAACATTCAGTACTTC,CALKGGPQEAKNIQYF
TRBJ2-5,21,TRBV5-1,NA,TRBD1,TGCGCCAGCAGCTTCGGGGGACAGGGAGAGATTGCCAATCCAAGATTTGAGACCCAGTACTTC,CASSFGGQGEIANPRFETQYF
TRBJ1-3,12,TRBV5-4,few,NA,TGTGCCAGCAGCTTCTATGGAAACACCATATATTTT,CASSFYGNTIYF
TRBJ1-1,13,TRBV5-1,once,NA,TGCGCCAGCAGGGGCAAAGTGAACACTGAAGCTTTCTTT,CASRGKVNTEAFF
TRBJ1-5,15,TRBV19,NA,NA,TGTGCCAGTACCAGGTATAGCGGGGTCAATCAGCCCCAGCATTTT,CASTRYSGVNQPQHF
TRBJ1-6,15,TRBV2,few,NA,TGTGCCAGCAGTGTCGGTCAGGGCTACAATTCACCCCTCCACTTT,CASSVGQGYNSPLHF
TRBJ1-1,17,TRBV18,NA,NA,TGTGCCAGCGTCCCAAAATCCTCCAGGGGAGAGAACACTGAAGCTTTCTTT,CASVPKSSRGENTEAFF
TRBJ2-2,12,TRBV7-7,NA,NA,TGTGCTAGCAGCCCAGAGGCCGGGGAGCTGTTTTTT,CASSPEAGELFF
TRBJ1-2,13,TRBV28,NA,NA,TGTGCCAGCAGTTACACCGTGGGGGGAGGCTACACCTTC,CASSYTVGGGYTF
TRBJ1-5,13,TRBV6-1,NA,NA,TGTGCCAGCAGTGGACAGGAGGATCAGCCCCAGCATTTT,CASSGQEDQPQHF
TRBJ2-3,15,TRBV19,NA,NA,TGTGCCAGTAGGACGCGGGGGCTCTACACAGATACGCAGTATTTT,CASRTRGLYTDTQYF
TRBJ1-5,14,TRBV6-1,NA,NA,TGTGCCAGCAGCGCCGGGGTGGGAAATCAGCCCCAGCATTTT,CASSAGVGNQPQHF
TRBJ2-3,15,TRBV28,NA,NA,TGTGCCATCACCGATAGCGACCGCACTACAGATACGCAGTATTTT,CAITDSDRTTDTQYF
TRBJ1-5,17,TRBV19,NA,TRBD1,TGTGCCAGTAGTACACCACAGGGGGCATATAGCAATCAGCCCCAGCATTTT,CASSTPQGAYSNQPQHF
TRBJ1-5,17,TRBV7-9,NA,TRBD1,TGTGCCAGCAGCGAAGGGACAGGTAGTTATAGCAATCAGCCCCAGCATTTT,CASSEGTGSYSNQPQHF
TRBJ1-1,15,TRBV4-2,once,NA,TGTGCCAGCAGCCAAGATCTTGCAGGGAACACTGAAGCTTTCTTT,CASSQDLAGNTEAFF
TRBJ2-1,15,TRBV5-1,NA,NA,TGCGCCAGCAGCTCAGGGCCCTTTACAGGCGGTGAGCAGTTCTTC,CASSSGPFTGGEQFF
TRBJ1-5,15,TRBV6-1,NA,TRBD1,TGTGCCAGCAGTCGGGACAGGCAAACTAATCAGCCCCAGCATTTT,CASSRDRQTNQPQHF
TRBJ1-5,12,TRBV29-1,NA,TRBD1,TGCAGCGTTAAACAGGGGAATCAGCCCCAGCATTTT,CSVKQGNQPQHF
TRBJ2-2,16,TRBV11-2,NA,TRBD2,TGTGCCAGCAGCATTCTCGGGACTACGAACACCGGGGAGCTGTTTTTT,CASSILGTTNTGELFF
TRBJ1-6,15,TRBV19,few,NA,TGTGCCAGTAGTGTACAGGAGAATCTTAATTCACCCCTCCACTTT,CASSVQENLNSPLHF
TRBJ2-2,16,TRBV2,NA,NA,TGTGCCAGCAGTGAAACGGGGTTGGTAAACACCGGGGAGCTGTTTTTT,CASSETGLVNTGELFF
TRBJ2-2,15,TRBV5-1,once,NA,TGCGCCAGCAGCCCTCACTCCTTGACTTCTGAGACGGTGTTTTTT,CASSPHSLTSETVFF
TRBJ2-2,18,TRBV4-3,NA,TRBD1,TGCGCCAGCAGCCTTTACTACAGGGGGCCACCGAACACCGGGGAGCTGTTTTTT,CASSLYYRGPPNTGELFF
TRBJ2-2,15,TRBV28,NA,TRBD1,TGTGCCAGCAGCCGGCTAGACAGGGGGACCGGGGAGCTGTTTTTT,CASSRLDRGTGELFF
TRBJ1-2,12,TRBV14,medium-sized,NA,TGTGCCAGCAGCCAAGTCCAGGGTGGCTACACCTTC,CASSQVQGGYTF
TRBJ1-1,14,TRBV19,NA,TRBD1,TGTGCCAGTACCCCGGGACAGGGGAACACTGAAGCTTTCTTT,CASTPGQGNTEAFF
TRBJ2-2,17,TRBV10-3,NA,NA,TGTGCCATCAGTGTCCTACTACCGGGAACTAACACCGGGGAGCTGTTTTTT,CAISVLLPGTNTGELFF
TRBJ1-1,13,TRBV6-5,once,NA,TGTGCCAGCAGTTACCGGAGCCACTCTGAAGCTTTCTTT,CASSYRSHSEAFF
TRBJ2-5,11,TRBV10-3,NA,NA,TGTGCCACATCAGTCCAAGAGACCCAGTACTTC,CATSVQETQYF
TRBJ1-2,13,TRBV7-2,NA,TRBD1,TGTGCCAGCAGCTTGACAGGGGGCTATGGCTACACCTTC,CASSLTGGYGYTF
TRBJ1-1,13,TRBV19,NA,TRBD1,TGTGCCAGTATAGACAGGGGGGCCTTAGAAGCTTTCTTT,CASIDRGALEAFF
TRBJ1-3,16,TRBV5-4,NA,NA,TGTGCCAGCAGCCCCGGCCAGCGTAACTCTGGAAACACCATATATTTT,CASSPGQRNSGNTIYF
TRBJ2-3,15,TRBV5-4,NA,NA,TGTGCCAGCAGCTTAAAGACACTAGCTGCGGATACGCAGTATTTT,CASSLKTLAADTQYF
TRBJ2-3,15,TRBV28,NA,TRBD2,TGTGCCAGCGGTGGCGGGGGGGCACTCACAGATACGCAGTATTTT,CASGGGGALTDTQYF
TRBJ2-3,15,TRBV6-1,once,TRBD1,TGTGCCAGCAGACGCCGGGACAGGGGTGCCGATACGCAGTATTTT,CASRRRDRGADTQYF
TRBJ1-2,13,TRBV4-1,NA,NA,TGCGCCAGCAGCCGTGGACAAGGCTATGGCTACACCTTC,CASSRGQGYGYTF
TRBJ2-3,14,TRBV19,NA,TRBD1,TGTGCCAGTCGACGTGACAGGGGAACAGATACGCAGTATTTT,CASRRDRGTDTQYF
TRBJ2-3,14,TRBV19,NA,TRBD2,TGTGCCAGTAGCCCAGCGGGAGACACAGATACGCAGTATTTT,CASSPAGDTDTQYF
TRBJ2-2,14,TRBV5-1,NA,NA,TGCGCCAGCACCTTGCAGGGATTGGGCGGGGAGCTGTTTTTT,CASTLQGLGGELFF
TRBJ1-2,15,TRBV5-1,NA,NA,TGCGCCAGCAGCTTGGGGCAGGGTACCATCTATGGCTACACCTTC,CASSLGQGTIYGYTF
TRBJ2-1,15,TRBV11-3,NA,TRBD2,TGTGCCAGCAGCCCCCTAGCGGGGCCATACAATGAGCAGTTCTTC,CASSPLAGPYNEQFF
TRBJ1-2,13,TRBV10-2,NA,NA,TGCGCCAGCACCGAGGGAGGATTCTATGGCTACACCTTC,CASTEGGFYGYTF
TRBJ1-1,13,TRBV5-6,once,TRBD1,TGTGCCTCCGGACAGGAAATGAACACTGAAGCTTTCTTT,CASGQEMNTEAFF
TRBJ2-2,16,TRBV14,NA,NA,TGTGCCAGCAGCGACCGGAGGGGTACGTTCACCGGGGAGCTGTTTTTT,CASSDRRGTFTGELFF
TRBJ1-2,13,TRBV18,NA,NA,TGTGCCAGCGCACCGGGGGGTTTCTATGGCTACACCTTC,CASAPGGFYGYTF
TRBJ2-1,13,TRBV29-1,NA,TRBD2,TGCAGCGTACTAGCGGGGTACTACAATGAGCAGTTCTTC,CSVLAGYYNEQFF
TRBJ2-1,15,TRBV15,NA,TRBD2,TGTGCCACCAGCAGAGATGTAGCGGGGGGCAATGAGCAGTTCTTC,CATSRDVAGGNEQFF
TRBJ2-2,15,TRBV11-3,few,NA,TGTGCCAGCAGCTCCGATGGAGGGGTCACCGGGGAGCTGTTTTTT,CASSSDGGVTGELFF
TRBJ1-2,13,TRBV7-9,NA,NA,TGTGCCAGCAGCAGACTATCTAACTATGGCTACACCTTC,CASSRLSNYGYTF
TRBJ2-3,14,TRBV29-1,once,TRBD1,TGCAGCGTCCGCCCGGGACAGAGCACAGATACGCAGTATTTT,CSVRPGQSTDTQYF
TRBJ1-2,15,TRBV10-3,NA,NA,TGTGCCATCAGGACACCCCCAGACAGGTTCGATGGCTACACCTTC,CAIRTPPDRFDGYTF
TRBJ1-1,17,TRBV1,NA,NA,TGCACCAGCAGCCCCCCGGGTTCCGGACAGGAGAACACTGAAGCTTTCTTT,CTSSPPGSGQENTEAFF